The 15 T cell receptor beta chains below come from one sample, sequenced in a study of T cells in tumors after PD-1 blockade. Generated by immunoSEQ multiplex PCR, the TCRdb table keeps only in-frame clones and is missing some. The sample includes approximately 60,000 clones, about 74% of them seen just once. The input for sequencing was PBMCs, taken after anti-PD-1 treatment. The source is a human donor with basal cell carcinoma.

The sample holds one count of this clone. The chain has TRBV6-5 and TRBJ2-6; TRBD1 is a possible D gene (5 bases). The CDR3 consists of 16 residues. Germline CDR1 MNHEY, CDR2 SVGAGI. The V gene lost 0 bases and the J gene lost 2 bases, with 8 bases spanning the gap. CDR3 residues: CASSYSMTAGANVLTF. The CDR3 DNA reads as TGTGCCAGCAGTTACTCGATGACAGCTGGGGCCAACGTCCTGACTTTC.

CDR3 coding DNA: TGTGCCAGCAGTTCCGACAGCCGGACCATATATTTT. This codes for CASSSDSRTIYF. V gene TRBV6-5 combines with J gene TRBJ1-3; the D gene is possibly TRBD1 (5 bases). V was clipped by 4 bases and J by 10 bases, with 11 bases between them. The CDR3 consists of 12 residues. Germline V gives CDR1 MNHEY, CDR2 SVGAGI.

J is TRBJ2-4 and V is TRBV20-1, with a tentative D call TRBD2 (6 bases). The CDR3 length is 11 residues. V lost 5 bases and J lost 7, with 9 bases in between. CDR1 and CDR2 from the germline V gene are DFQATT and SNEGSKA (reference sequence). The CDR3 protein is CSAGRENIQYF. The CDR3 DNA follows: TGCAGTGCTGGCCGGGAGAACATTCAGTACTTC.

V usage is TRBV14 and J usage is TRBJ1-2; D remains unclear. Germline loops: CDR1 SGHDN, CDR2 FVKESK. The CDR3 consists of 14 residues. Trimming cost V 0 bases and J 4 bases, with 9 bases left between them. This chain's CDR3 is CASSQDLLSYGYTF. In nucleotides, the CDR3 is TGTGCCAGCAGCCAAGATCTTTTGAGCTATGGCTACACCTTC.

V and J are TRBV30 and TRBJ1-2, with TRBD1 matching over 9 bases. Germline loops: CDR1 GTSNPN, CDR2 SVGIG (reference sequence). V dropped 3 bases and J dropped 8; count of bases not matched to a gene: 7. The CDR3 length is 13 residues. DNA of the CDR3: TGTGCCTGGAGAACTACAGGGGGCCGAGGCTACACCTTC. Translating it yields CAWRTTGGRGYTF.

The gene calls are TRBV6-5 and TRBJ1-4, with D perhaps TRBD1 (5 bases). The CDR3 is 13 residues long. From germline, CDR1 is MNHEY and CDR2 SVGAGI. V was clipped by 7 bases and J by 8 bases, with 14 bases between them. The CDR3 region is CASTRDPTEKLFF. The CDR3 DNA reads as TGTGCCAGCACCCGGGACCCCACCGAAAAACTGTTTTTT.

This chain uses TRBV5-1 with TRBJ1-2; 7 bases are shared with TRBD1. The length of the CDR3 is 14 residues. V shed 2 bases and J 3 bases; nucleotides not matched to a gene: 4. Per the germline V gene, CDR1 is SGHRS and CDR2 is YFSETQ. The CDR3 is CASSFFTGDYGYTF. CDR3 DNA: TGCGCCAGCAGCTTCTTTACAGGGGACTATGGCTACACCTTC.

V and J are TRBV5-1 and TRBJ2-7, with 7 bases lining up with TRBD1. After removal of 3 bases from V and 6 bases from J, the junction contained 3 bases not matched to a gene. The CDR3 sequence is 12 residues long. Germline-derived CDR1 and CDR2 are SGHRS and YFSETQ. The CDR3 coding sequence is TGCGCCAGCAGCTCGACAGGGAGCGAGCAGTACTTC. Protein product: CASSSTGSEQYF.

This chain uses TRBV10-3 with TRBJ1-1; TRBD1 might be the D (6 bases). Trimming stripped 8 bases from V and 0 bases from J, with 7 bases between. The CDR3 is made up of 12 amino acids. CDR1 is ENHRY, CDR2 SYGVKD, per germline. CDR3 DNA: TGTGCCATCGGACAGATGAACACTGAAGCTTTCTTT. As protein: CAIGQMNTEAFF.

This rearrangement joins TRBV27 to TRBJ2-7; D possibly corresponds to TRBD1 (5 bases). Germline V lookup: CDR1 MNHEY, CDR2 SMNVEV (reference sequence). The CDR3 runs to 17 residues. V dropped 0 bases and J dropped 6 bases, with 21 bases sitting between them. The CDR3 nucleotides read TGTGCCAGCAGTTTATCAGAGGCGCAGGGCCTGGTGGGCGAGCAGTACTTC. Its translation is CASSLSEAQGLVGEQYF.

The V call is TRBV5-1, the J call TRBJ2-1; 7 positions match TRBD2. The CDR3 spans 15 residues. The V gene's germline CDR1 is SGHRS and CDR2 YFSETQ. Trimming cost V 2 bases and J 4 bases; bases outside gene matches: 6. The chain's CDR3 is CASSLAGSLYNEQFF. The CDR3 DNA reads TGCGCCAGCAGCTTAGCGGGGAGCCTATACAATGAGCAGTTCTTC.

J is TRBJ2-1 and V is TRBV19, with TRBD2 matching over 12 bases. Germline-derived CDR1 and CDR2 are LNHDA and SQIVND (reference sequence). The CDR3 consists of 15 residues. Trimming removed 5 bases from V and 7 bases from J; junction bases left unmatched: 6. The CDR3 here is CASSPLAGGYNEQFF. CDR3 DNA sequence: TGTGCCAGTAGTCCTCTAGCGGGGGGGTATAATGAGCAGTTCTTC.

The table lists this clone with a count of one. V gene TRBV2 combines with J gene TRBJ2-3, with 8 bases that match TRBD2. The CDR3 contains 15 residues. V lost 4 bases, J lost 3 bases, and 6 bases stayed unmatched. Germline V gene sequence: CDR1 SNHLY, CDR2 FYNNEI. The CDR3 region is CASSAGTRGTDTQYF. Here the CDR3 DNA reads TGTGCCAGCAGTGCCGGGACTAGGGGGACAGATACGCAGTATTTT.

The rearrangement uses TRBV3-1 (or the pseudogene TRBV3-2) and TRBJ2-7, with TRBD1 matching over 9 bases. The CDR3 spans 14 residues. V shed 6 bases and J 2 bases; nucleotides not matched to a gene: 5. CDR1 and CDR2 from the germline V gene are LGHDT and YNNKEL (reference sequence). CDR3 sequence (DNA): TGTGCCAGCAGTTCGGGACAGGGTCCCTACGAGCAGTACTTC. It specifies CASSSGQGPYEQYF.

In regard to this clone: The sample contains more than one DNA sequence encoding this CDR3. This CDR3 reads CASSQDSYPREAFF. In DNA form, the CDR3 reads TGTGCCAGCAGCCAAGATAGCTATCCCCGAGAGGCTTTCTTT. V is TRBV14 and J is TRBJ1-1; D not certain. CDR1 and CDR2 (germline): SGHDN, FVKESK. Trimming took off 0 bases at V and 11 bases at J, with 16 bases between the two ends. This CDR3 is built from 14 residues.